The 20 T cell receptor beta chains below were found in one sample sequenced in a study of CD8+ T cells in alopecia areata. In each case, RNA was isolated and then reverse transcribed into cDNA as the sequencing template. Assay used: immunoSEQ multiplex PCR; TCRdb lists only in-frame clones, some missing. The sample shows hundreds of thousands of clones, around three fifths of them seen only once. Treatment: oral pan-JAK inhibitor, 5-10 mg twice daily. The sample consisted of CD4+ T cells sorted from blood, taken around week 54, from a patient treated with tofacitinib. These receptors were obtained from a human donor with alopecia areata.

This clone showed up just a few times. V usage is TRBV13 and J usage is TRBJ1-2, with a weak D call TRBD1 (5 bases). The CDR3 consists of 12 residues. V lost 3 bases, J lost 3 bases, and 5 bases lay in between. Germline CDR1 is PRHDT and CDR2 is FYEKMQ (reference sequence). The CDR3 nucleotides read TGTGCCAGCAGCTTGGGGCACTATGGCTACACCTTC. Translated: CASSLGHYGYTF.

The chain combines TRBV29-1 with TRBJ2-4; 7 positions agree with TRBD1. The germline V gene has CDR1 SQVTM and CDR2 ANQGSEA. The CDR3 consists of 14 residues. The trim removed 7 bases at V and 7 bases at J, leaving 13 bases unmatched. CDR3 DNA sequence: TGCAGCGGGACCAGTGACAGGGAAGGGAACATTCAGTACTTC. Its translation is CSGTSDREGNIQYF.

V and J are TRBV7-2 and TRBJ2-5, with a tentative D call TRBD2 (5 bases). V was clipped by 4 bases and J by 1 base, with 13 bases between them. Germline V gene lookup returns CDR1 SGHTA and CDR2 FQGNSA. This CDR3 contains 15 residues. CDR3 in DNA: TGTGCCAGCAGCTCAGGACTTCTTTCCCAAGAGACCCAGTACTTC. As protein: CASSSGLLSQETQYF.

A few counts support this clone. The chain has TRBV30 and TRBJ2-7; 8 nucleotides agree with TRBD1. Germline CDR1 and CDR2: GTSNPN and SVGIG (reference sequence). V shed 2 bases, J shed 2 bases, and the junction held 2 bases outside the gene matches. This CDR3 spans 13 amino acids. This CDR3 reads CAWSRTGPYEQYF. In DNA form, the CDR3 reads TGTGCCTGGAGTAGGACAGGGCCCTACGAGCAGTACTTC.

Here the CDR3 reads CASSQDLAGAQETQYF. CDR3 nucleotide sequence: TGCGCCAGCAGCCAAGATCTGGCGGGGGCCCAGGAGACCCAGTACTTC. The chain couples TRBV4-1 to TRBJ2-5, with D perhaps TRBD2 (7 bases). The CDR3 contains 16 residues. The germline gives CDR1 MGHRA, CDR2 YSYEKL. Trimming removed 0 bases from V and 5 bases from J, with 16 bases in between.

The gene calls are TRBV5-4 and TRBJ2-5; D not resolved. V gave up 2 bases and J gave up 0 bases, with 8 bases separating them. This CDR3 is 14 amino acids long. Germline V gene lookup returns CDR1 SGHNT and CDR2 YYREEE (reference sequence). The CDR3 loop is CASSFPRDQETQYF. CDR3 sequence (DNA): TGTGCCAGCAGCTTCCCCAGAGACCAAGAGACCCAGTACTTC.

This chain connects TRBV13 to TRBJ2-3, with 8 bases aligning to TRBD2. Germline V gene lookup returns CDR1 PRHDT and CDR2 FYEKMQ (reference sequence). This CDR3 has 15 residues. The ends lost 4 bases at V and 1 base at J; junction bases unmatched: 4. The CDR3 here is CASSSRGGGTDTQYF. The CDR3 DNA sequence: TGTGCCAGCAGCTCCCGGGGGGGCGGCACAGATACGCAGTATTTT.

This chain joins TRBV5-6 and TRBJ2-3, with TRBD2 identical over 10 bases. V dropped 5 bases and J dropped 7; count of bases not matched to a gene: 7. This CDR3 spans 14 amino acids. In germline, CDR1 is SGHDT, CDR2 YYEEEE. In DNA form, the CDR3 reads TGTGCCAGCAGGTCGGCTAGCGGGGGTCATACGCAGTATTTT. This codes for CASRSASGGHTQYF.

Concerning this clone: Other DNA sequences of this sample code for an identical CDR3. The chain couples TRBV27 to TRBJ2-3, with no clear D. The V end lost 4 bases, the J end lost 2 bases, and 4 bases lay between the germline ends. Germline V lookup: CDR1 MNHEY, CDR2 SMNVEV (reference sequence). The length of the CDR3 is 12 residues. The CDR3 loop is CASSSHTDTQYF. CDR3 DNA: TGTGCCAGCAGTTCCCACACAGATACGCAGTATTTT.

The chain couples TRBV4-1 to TRBJ2-1; 10 bases line up with TRBD2. Germline V gene sequence: CDR1 MGHRA, CDR2 YSYEKL. This CDR3 has 20 amino acids. Trimming cost V 0 bases and J 0 bases; bases outside gene matches: 11. DNA for the CDR3: TGCGCCAGCAGCCAAGATAACGCTAGCGGGGGCCTTAGCTCCTACAATGAGCAGTTCTTC. It is translated as CASSQDNASGGLSSYNEQFF.

The genes are TRBV4-2 and TRBJ2-1, with TRBD2 matching over 8 bases. Germline V gene sequence: CDR1 LGHNA, CDR2 YNFKEQ. This CDR3 is built from 14 residues. V shed 4 bases, J shed 5 bases, and the junction held 4 bases outside the gene matches. As DNA, the CDR3 is TGTGCCAGCAGCCCGCGGGGGGCCAACAATGAGCAGTTCTTC. Its protein is CASSPRGANNEQFF.

The CDR3 DNA follows: TGTGCCTGGAGCCGGAGCATTGGGATGGAGCAGTACTTC. Residues: CAWSRSIGMEQYF. The gene calls are TRBV30 and TRBJ2-7; D gene unclear. This CDR3 comprises 13 residues. V lost 3 bases to trimming and J lost 7 bases, with 16 bases between them. Per the germline V gene, CDR1 is GTSNPN and CDR2 is SVGIG (reference sequence).

This clone was seen a handful of times. This CDR3 reads CASSVKTGGNSPLHF. DNA of the CDR3: TGTGCCAGCAGTGTCAAGACAGGGGGGAATTCACCCCTCCACTTT. The chain joins TRBV25-1 to TRBJ1-6, with 9 bases fitting TRBD1. This CDR3 is 15 amino acids long. Germline loops: CDR1 MGHDK, CDR2 SYGVNS. V was pared by 4 bases and J by 7 bases, with 5 bases of the junction left unmatched.

The chain links TRBV14 to TRBJ2-4, with 7 positions matching TRBD1. This CDR3 contains 16 residues. CDR1 and CDR2 (germline): SGHDN, FVKESK. The trim removed 5 bases at V and 6 bases at J, leaving 13 bases unmatched. CDR3 DNA: TGTGCCAGCAGCTTATCGGACAGGCCGTGGCCAAACATTCAGTACTTC. It translates to CASSLSDRPWPNIQYF.

The chain's CDR3 is CASSALASGTGELFF. The CDR3, as DNA: TGCGCCAGCAGCGCCTTGGCGTCAGGCACCGGGGAGCTGTTTTTT. The chain recombines TRBV5-1 with TRBJ2-2; no definite D call. This CDR3 is 15 amino acids long. Trimming cost V 4 bases and J 4 bases, with 14 bases left between them. Germline V gene lookup returns CDR1 SGHRS and CDR2 YFSETQ.

The chain combines TRBV29-1 with TRBJ2-5; 7 nucleotides agree with TRBD1. This CDR3 spans 13 amino acids. With 7 bases clipped from V and 2 bases from J, the junction kept 7 bases outside the gene matches. From germline, CDR1 is SQVTM and CDR2 ANQGSEA. Here the CDR3 reads CSAQTGTQETQYF. For the CDR3, the DNA is TGCAGCGCCCAGACAGGGACGCAAGAGACCCAGTACTTC. Using reference TRBV29-1 and TRBJ2-5 for the parts outside the CDR3, the full variable domain is SAVISQKPSRDICQRGTSLTIQCQVDSQVTMMFWYRQQPGQSLTLIATANQGSEATYESGFVIDKFPISRPNLTFSTLTVSNMSPEDSSIYLCSAQTGTQETQYFGPGTRLLVL.

This clone was picked up a small number of times. The J gene is TRBJ1-4, the V gene TRBV19, with D possibly TRBD1 on 6 matching bases. Looked up from germline, CDR1 is LNHDA and CDR2 is SQIVND (reference sequence). The CDR3 sequence is 16 residues long. Trimming took off 7 bases at V and 7 bases at J, with 22 bases between the two ends. CDR3 amino acids: CASTLWAGAPGEKLFF. Here the CDR3 DNA reads TGTGCCAGTACCCTCTGGGCAGGGGCGCCAGGTGAAAAACTGTTTTTT.

The rearrangement links TRBV29-1 to TRBJ2-3; TRBD2 might be the D (6 bases). This CDR3 is built from 13 residues. Trimming shortened V by 4 bases and J by 2 bases, and 10 bases separated the two germline ends. Germline CDR1 is SQVTM and CDR2 is ANQGSEA. CDR3 sequence: CSVAGVDTDTQYF. As DNA, the CDR3 is TGCAGCGTTGCGGGGGTGGACACAGATACGCAGTATTTT.

This clone was detected only once. The chain uses TRBV30 and TRBJ2-2; TRBD2 matches 8 bases. From germline, CDR1 is GTSNPN and CDR2 SVGIG (reference sequence). The J segment lost 4 bases and the V segment lost 4 bases, leaving 8 bases of the junction unmatched. The CDR3 runs to 15 residues. CDR3: CAWTFRLAGTGELFF. The CDR3 DNA sequence: TGTGCCTGGACCTTTCGGCTAGCGGGCACCGGGGAGCTGTTTTTT.

J is TRBJ2-2 and V is TRBV9; TRBD2 is a possible D gene (6 bases). Germline V gives CDR1 SGDLS, CDR2 YYNGEE. Trimming cost V 0 bases and J 4 bases, with 10 bases left between them. The CDR3 extends over 15 amino acids. CDR3 nucleotide sequence: TGTGCCAGCAGCGTAGATCCCGGGAGCACCGGGGAGCTGTTTTTT. It is translated as CASSVDPGSTGELFF.